The 20 T cell receptor beta chains in this list originate from one sample, sequenced in a study of breast tumors, draining lymph nodes, adjacent tissues. From the multiplex PCR reads, TCRdb called clonotypes with MiXCR, one entry per CDR3 protein. The table records 200,000 or so distinct CDR3 sequences, approximately 33% of them present only once. Breast cancer patients provided tissue from their axillary draining lymph nodes. Material for sequencing was axillary lymph node tissue. The source is a female donor with breast cancer. Some clones in this sample may be carry-over from other donors' samples.

CDR3: CSARGSGTGGYGNSPLHF. Here the CDR3 DNA reads TGCAGTGCTAGGGGTAGCGGGACAGGGGGCTATGGTAATTCACCCCTCCACTTT. The genes are TRBV20-1 and TRBJ1-6; 12 positions agree with TRBD1. The trim removed 3 bases at V and 6 bases at J, leaving 12 bases unmatched. CDR3 length equals 18 residues. The germline gives CDR1 DFQATT, CDR2 SNEGSKA (reference sequence).

This clonotype was recorded at least ten times. The chain recombines TRBV18 with TRBJ2-7; D possibly matches TRBD1 or TRBD2 (5 bases each). There are 15 residues in the CDR3. Germline CDR1 and CDR2: KGHSH and LQKENI. Trimming stripped 1 base from V and 6 bases from J, with 16 bases between. CDR3 nucleotide sequence: TGTGCCAGCTCACCACTTGGGACGGGTTCGATCGAGCAGTACTTC. It yields the protein CASSPLGTGSIEQYF.

The chain combines TRBV20-1 with TRBJ2-2; 9 positions agree with TRBD2. Germline V gene data show CDR1 as DFQATT and CDR2 as SNEGSKA (reference sequence). The CDR3 extends over 15 amino acids. With 3 bases clipped from V and 5 bases from J, the junction kept 7 bases outside the gene matches. For the CDR3, the DNA is TGCAGTGCTAGGAGCCAGACTAGCGGAACCGGGGAGCTGTTTTTT. The encoded protein is CSARSQTSGTGELFF.

The genes are TRBV10-3 and TRBJ2-7; 8 nucleotides line up with TRBD2. Trimming took 0 bases from V and 2 from J; bases not matched to a gene: 0. Germline V gene sequence: CDR1 ENHRY, CDR2 SYGVKD. The CDR3 is made up of 14 amino acids. The CDR3 coding sequence is TGTGCCATCAGTGAGTCTAGCGGGGCCTACGAGCAGTACTTC. As protein: CAISESSGAYEQYF.

The chain is built from TRBV6-1 and TRBJ1-2; possibly TRBD1 for D (6 bases). V lost 6 bases and J 8 bases, leaving 22 bases between the germline ends. Per the germline V gene, CDR1 is MNHNS and CDR2 is SASEGT. CDR3 length: 15 amino acids. The CDR3 reads CASSLFYRETGGYTF. The DNA of the CDR3 is TGTGCCAGCAGCCTTTTTTACAGGGAAACCGGCGGCTACACCTTC.

The V gene is TRBV7-3, the J gene TRBJ2-5, with 9 nucleotides matching TRBD1. V was clipped by 6 bases and J by 4 bases; unmatched bases: 12. This CDR3 has 16 amino acids. CDR1 and CDR2 from the germline V gene are SGHTA and FQGTGA. CDR3 DNA sequence: TGTGCCAGCAGTCTTGGGCCCACAGGGGGCGGAGAGACCCAGTACTTC. Its protein product is CASSLGPTGGGETQYF. The entire variable domain, with the rest obtained from reference TRBV7-3 and TRBJ2-5, is as follows: GAGVSQTPSNKVTEKGKYVELRCDPISGHTALYWYRQSLGQGPEFLIYFQGTGAADDSGLPNDRFFAVRPEGSVSTLKIQRTERGDSAVYLCASSLGPTGGGETQYFGPGTRLLVL.

This clonotype came up many times. This chain uses TRBV29-1 with TRBJ2-1, with TRBD1 matching over 12 bases. The trim removed 6 bases at V and 8 bases at J, leaving 14 bases unmatched. This CDR3 contains 16 residues. Germline V gene lookup returns CDR1 SQVTM and CDR2 ANQGSEA. DNA of the CDR3: TGCAGCGTGCCCCGGGACAGGGGGCTTGGAGGCCATGAGCAGTTCTTC. Encoded protein: CSVPRDRGLGGHEQFF.

Of note for this clonotype: This may be a read error: a much more frequent sequence differs by one nucleotide. The J gene is TRBJ2-2, the V gene TRBV4-3; either TRBD1 or TRBD2 may fit D (5 bases each). The CDR3 totals 15 residues. Germline V gene lookup returns CDR1 LGHNA and CDR2 YSLEER. The CDR3 region is CTSKGSRGNTGELFF. CDR3 bases: TGCACCAGCAAAGGGTCGAGGGGTAACACCGGGGAGCTGTTTTTT.

This clonotype was detected ten times or more. This chain connects TRBV20-1 to TRBJ1-3; no clear D. The CDR3 extends over 13 amino acids. Trimming removed 0 bases from V and 4 bases from J, with 7 bases in between. Germline lookup yields CDR1 DFQATT and CDR2 SNEGSKA (reference sequence). The CDR3 reads CSAREGIGNTIYF. The CDR3 region has the DNA TGCAGTGCTAGAGAAGGGATCGGAAACACCATATATTTT.

This clonotype was seen a handful of times. One end of the junction does not line up with germline, which may come from a read error. This chain joins TRBV5-1 and TRBJ2-5; unclear D gene. This CDR3 has 12 residues. Germline V lookup: CDR1 SGHRS, CDR2 YFSETQ. The CDR3 loop reads CASRVGKETHYF. CDR3 coding DNA: TGCGCCAGTCGGGTAGGGAAAGAGACCCACTACTTC.

This clonotype has a count of ten or more. The rearrangement uses TRBV7-3 and TRBJ2-3, with 7 nucleotides matching TRBD2. Trimming removed 5 bases from V and 4 bases from J; junction bases left unmatched: 6. Germline CDR1 and CDR2: SGHTA and FQGTGA. This CDR3 has 14 amino acids. The DNA for the CDR3 is TGTGCCAGCAGCCCCCGGGGGGAATCAGATACGCAGTATTTT. This sequence encodes CASSPRGESDTQYF. Supplemented by reference TRBV7-3 and TRBJ2-3, the full variable domain reads GAGVSQTPSNKVTEKGKYVELRCDPISGHTALYWYRQSLGQGPEFLIYFQGTGAADDSGLPNDRFFAVRPEGSVSTLKIQRTERGDSAVYLCASSPRGESDTQYFGPGTRLTVL.

With regard to this clonotype: A read error may account for a junction end that differs from germline. The V gene is TRBV30, the J gene TRBJ2-2; weak D call: TRBD2 (6 bases). The CDR3 is made up of 12 amino acids. CDR1 is GTSNPN, CDR2 SVGIG, per germline (reference sequence). CDR3 in amino acids: CAWGRGSGGLFF. CDR3 nucleotide sequence: TGTGCCTGGGGTCGTGGGTCCGGGGGGCTGTTTTTT. The complete variable domain, with remaining parts taken from reference TRBV30 and TRBJ2-2, reads SQTIHQWPATLVQPVGSPLSLECTVEGTSNPNLYWYRQAAGRGLQLLFYSVGIGQISSEVPQNLSASRPQDRQFILSSKKLLLSDSGFYLCAWGRGSGGLFFGEGSRLTVL.

The table lists this clonotype with a count of one. The chain couples TRBV2 to TRBJ1-4, with 9 bases matching TRBD1. CDR1 and CDR2 (germline): SNHLY, FYNNEI. J was trimmed by 8 bases and V by 4 bases; bases with no gene match: 8. This CDR3 has 15 amino acids. CDR3 nucleotides: TGTGCCAGCAGTGTGACAGGGGGATTTAGCGAAAAACTGTTTTTT. Protein product: CASSVTGGFSEKLFF.

The V and J genes are TRBV20-1 and TRBJ2-2; weak D call: TRBD1 (6 bases). Germline-derived CDR1 and CDR2 are DFQATT and SNEGSKA (reference sequence). This CDR3 is built from 16 residues. The V end was cut by 0 bases, the J end by 3 bases, with 14 bases between. CDR3 loop: CSARDRGYGYTGELFF. DNA for the CDR3: TGCAGTGCTAGAGACAGGGGCTATGGCTACACCGGGGAGCTGTTTTTT.

Points on this clonotype: No conserved phenylalanine or tryptophan is present at the end of the CDR3, so a read error is the likely explanation. It is unclear where the CDR3 begins or ends on the DNA, so no DNA is shown, and the CDR3 is as TCRdb lists it. V usage is TRBV19 and J usage is TRBJ1-5; the D call of TRBD1 is as the table states it, not checked on the DNA. Germline CDR1 is LNHDA and CDR2 is SQIVND (reference sequence). The CDR3 spans 16 residues, counting both ends. The CDR3 here is CASMLPGAYSNQPQQP.

This clonotype came up many times. The chain has TRBV11-2 and TRBJ2-1, with TRBD2 matching 14 bases. This CDR3 comprises 15 residues. V was clipped by 5 bases and J by 6 bases; unmatched bases: 3. In germline, CDR1 is SGHAT, CDR2 FQNNGV. CDR3 loop: CASSLGTSGGNEQFF. CDR3 sequence (DNA): TGTGCCAGCAGCCTCGGGACTAGCGGGGGCAATGAGCAGTTCTTC.

About this clonotype: A read error may explain this, as a much larger clone is one base away. The V and J genes are TRBV6-5 and TRBJ1-2; a possible D gene is TRBD1 (6 bases). The CDR3 has 16 amino acids. The germline gives CDR1 MNHEY, CDR2 SVGAGI. Trimming pared 8 bases from V and 2 bases from J, leaving 21 bases between. The CDR3 protein is CASGHDSPTGNYGYTF. CDR3 nucleotide sequence: TGTGCCAGCGGTCACGACTCCCCGACAGGCAACTATGGCTACACCTTC.

This clonotype came up many times. The chain couples TRBV12-3 or TRBV12-4 to TRBJ2-1; TRBD1 matches 10 bases. The CDR3 length is 15 residues. V gave up 2 bases and J gave up 15 bases; unmatched junction bases: 13. CDR3 loop: CASSLPWDRGECWFF. CDR3 sequence (DNA): TGTGCCAGCAGTTTACCCTGGGACAGGGGAGAATGTTGGTTCTTC.

This clonotype occurred a few times. The gene calls are TRBV27 and TRBJ2-3; D tentatively reads TRBD1 or TRBD2 (5 bases each). Trimming took off 5 bases at V and 2 bases at J, with 11 bases between the two ends. The V gene's germline CDR1 is MNHEY and CDR2 SMNVEV (reference sequence). The CDR3 is made up of 14 amino acids. CDR3 sequence (DNA): TGTGCCAGCAGTATGGGACGGGCCACAGATACGCAGTATTTT. This translates into CASSMGRATDTQYF.

This clonotype has at least ten counts. A much larger clone lies one base from this, so it may be a read error. This CDR3 fails to terminate in the conserved phenylalanine or tryptophan, so it likely reflects a read error. The chain combines TRBV7-9 with TRBJ2-5, with a weak D call TRBD1 (6 bases). Trimming cost V 2 bases and J 3 bases, with 10 bases left between them. CDR1 and CDR2 (germline): SEHNR, FQNEAQ (reference sequence). This CDR3 comprises 14 residues. The CDR3 is CASSLTAGEETQYL. The CDR3 bases are TGTGCCAGCAGCTTAACGGCAGGGGAAGAGACCCAGTACCTC.